A selection of T cell receptor beta chains follows, all from one sample in a study of regulatory T cells in long-lasting Graves disease. TCRdb fed the multiplex PCR reads into MiXCR, producing one record per CDR3 protein. This sample has 300,000 to 400,000 distinct CDR3 sequences, with roughly 17% found just once. The data were also submitted as part of a second study, on T cells in Graves' hyperthyroidism and ophthalmopathy.

Material: peripheral blood mononuclear cells (PBMCs), obtained at new diagnosis, from a patient treated with antithyroid drugs. Source of these receptors: a man in his forties with Graves disease. The CDR3 runs from the conserved cysteine through the conserved F or W. Fields, in order: D gene, J gene, clone size, V gene, CDR3 protein, CDR3 DNA. D genes are given only for firm matches. Where a row states a size, it is once, few, many or the class of an expanded clone; other rows omit it.

>.|TRBJ2-2|many|TRBV7-2
CASSSDTGELFF
TGTGCCAGCAGCTCGGATACCGGGGAGCTGTTTTTT
>.|TRBJ1-5|many|TRBV7-2
CASSLPGFNQPQHF
TGTGCCAGCAGCTTACCAGGATTCAATCAGCCCCAGCATTTT
>TRBD1|TRBJ1-4|.|TRBV18
CASSRGTGMDEKLFF
TGTGCCAGCTCACGAGGGACAGGGATGGACGAAAAACTGTTTTTT
>TRBD2|TRBJ2-7|.|TRBV28
CASRADILFSGRSYEQYF
TGTGCCAGCAGGGCCGATATACTTTTTAGCGGGAGATCATACGAGCAGTACTTC
>.|TRBJ1-5|.|TRBV28
CASKTSGHRYSNQPQHF
TGTGCCAGCAAAACCTCGGGACACAGGTATAGCAATCAGCCCCAGCATTTT
>TRBD1|TRBJ2-3|.|TRBV20-1
CRGGQGALAFSTDTQYF
TGCAGGGGCGGACAGGGGGCGCTTGCATTTAGCACAGATACGCAGTATTTT
>.|TRBJ1-6|.|TRBV6-4
CASSVTDLSIQEPLHF
TGTGCCAGCAGTGTAACAGACTTATCAATTCAGGAACCCCTCCACTTT
>.|TRBJ2-7|.|TRBV29-1
CSPSLWGARSYEQYF
TGCAGCCCCTCTCTCTGGGGGGCCCGCTCCTACGAGCAGTACTTC
>TRBD1|TRBJ2-7|few|TRBV5-4
CASSLTGTGVFEQYF
TGTGCCAGCAGCTTGACGGGGACAGGGGTCTTCGAGCAGTACTTC
>.|TRBJ2-3|few|TRBV27
CASSSALPGADTQYF
TGTGCCAGCAGTTCGGCCCTACCAGGGGCCGATACGCAGTATTTT
>.|TRBJ2-3|many|TRBV5-1
CASSLDDSTPQYF
TGCGCCAGCAGCTTGGACGACAGTACCCCGCAGTATTTT
>.|TRBJ2-7|many|TRBV7-2
CASSFENTYEQYF
TGTGCCAGCAGCTTCGAGAATACCTACGAGCAGTACTTC
>.|TRBJ2-3|many|TRBV19
CASSRGASTDTQYF
TGTGCCAGTAGTCGAGGGGCGAGCACAGATACGCAGTATTTT
>.|TRBJ1-3|many|TRBV4-3
CASSQVPGSSGNTIYF
TGCGCCAGCAGCCAAGTCCCAGGGAGCTCTGGAAACACCATATATTTT
>.|TRBJ2-4|few|TRBV4-1
CASSHLPGAKNIQYF
TGCGCCAGCAGCCATCTGCCGGGGGCCAAAAACATTCAGTACTTC
>.|TRBJ2-1|.|TRBV18
CAGSPRANGPQIFF
TGTGCCGGCTCACCACGAGCTAACGGGCCGCAAATCTTCTTC
>.|TRBJ1-4|many|TRBV2
CASSGGEKLFF
TGTGCCAGCAGTGGGGGAGAAAAACTGTTTTTT
>.|TRBJ2-7|few|TRBV12-3/TRBV12-4
CASSLPGDYEQYF
TGTGCCAGCAGTTTACCGGGCGACTACGAGCAGTACTTC
>.|TRBJ2-7|.|TRBV5-1
CASSLGVRAYEQYF
TGCGCCAGCAGCCTTGGGGTAAGGGCCTACGAGCAGTACTTC
>.|TRBJ2-5|.|TRBV7-2
CASSLVIRAETQYF
TGTGCCAGCAGCTTAGTTATTAGGGCGGAGACCCAGTACTTC
>.|TRBJ1-4|many|TRBV2
CASRPPRAENEKLFF
TGTGCCAGCAGACCCCCCCGGGCCGAAAATGAAAAACTGTTTTTT
>.|TRBJ1-6|once|TRBV10-2
CASSESGQANSPLHF
TGCGCCAGCAGTGAGTCGGGGCAGGCCAATTCACCCCTCCACTTT
>.|TRBJ2-1|many|TRBV7-2
CASSPDRGRMNEQFF
TGTGCCAGCAGCCCCGACCGCGGTCGCATGAATGAGCAGTTCTTC
>.|TRBJ2-7|.|TRBV28
CASSLGYNEQYF
TGTGCCAGCAGTTTAGGGTACAATGAGCAGTACTTC
>TRBD2|TRBJ2-3|many|TRBV20-1
CSGDRGGDTDTQYF
TGCAGTGGGGATCGCGGGGGGGACACAGATACGCAGTATTTT
>TRBD1|TRBJ2-1|.|TRBV6-2/TRBV6-3
CASLPGGNAGQGANNEQFF
TGTGCCAGCTTGCCGGGGGGAAATGCGGGACAGGGGGCGAACAATGAGCAGTTCTTC
>TRBD1|TRBJ1-6|.|TRBV7-6
CASSPRQGYNSPLHF
TGTGCCAGCAGCCCTCGACAGGGGTATAATTCACCCCTCCACTTT
>TRBD1|TRBJ1-5|.|TRBV5-5
CASSLLGQGYQPQHF
TGTGCCAGCAGCTTGTTGGGACAGGGTTATCAGCCCCAGCATTTT
>.|TRBJ2-7|many|TRBV6-5
CASSYRGLDTYEQYF
TGTGCCAGCAGTTACCGGGGCCTCGACACCTACGAGCAGTACTTC
>TRBD1|TRBJ2-4|few|TRBV28
CASSPGGSVKNIQYF
TGTGCCAGCAGTCCAGGGGGCTCGGTCAAAAACATTCAGTACTTC
>.|TRBJ1-1|.|TRBV15
CATSRDSLISGFEAFF
TGTGCCACCAGCAGAGATTCCCTCATCTCAGGGTTTGAAGCTTTCTTT
>.|TRBJ2-3|few|TRBV4-3
CASSQAQSLLTDTQYF
TGCGCCAGCAGCCAAGCCCAGAGCCTGTTAACAGATACGCAGTATTTT
>TRBD1|TRBJ1-6|many|TRBV5-5
CASSLVDRGRRGSPLHF
TGTGCCAGCAGCTTGGTAGACAGGGGGCGCCGGGGTTCACCCCTCCACTTT
>TRBD2|TRBJ2-5|many|TRBV28
CASSVPLAGEETQYF
TGTGCCAGCAGCGTTCCATTAGCGGGGGAAGAGACCCAGTACTTC
>.|TRBJ1-4|many|TRBV7-9
CASSPVYAEKLFF
TGTGCCAGCAGCCCCGTGTATGCTGAAAAACTGTTTTTT
>TRBD1|TRBJ1-6|.|TRBV7-2
CASSLGTGVSPLHF
TGTGCCAGCAGCTTAGGAACAGGGGTATCACCCCTCCACTTT
>TRBD1|TRBJ2-1|many|TRBV7-3
CASSLTGQGPSYNEQFF
TGTGCCAGCAGCTTAACGGGACAGGGTCCTTCCTACAATGAGCAGTTCTTC
>TRBD2|TRBJ2-2|many|TRBV9
CASSGSGLASPLSGTGELFF
TGTGCCAGCAGCGGATCCGGACTAGCTTCCCCCCTGAGTGGCACCGGGGAGCTGTTTTTT
>.|TRBJ1-1|.|TRBV7-8
CASSLSSEVEAFF
TGTGCCAGCAGCTTATCAAGCGAAGTTGAAGCTTTCTTT
>.|TRBJ1-2|.|TRBV20-1
CSAREGTLYGYTF
TGCAGTGCTCGGGAGGGGACCTTATATGGCTACACCTTC
>.|TRBJ1-4|few|TRBV4-2
CASSQVSGPNRKNEKLFF
TGTGCCAGCAGCCAAGTCTCAGGGCCAAACCGTAAGAATGAAAAACTGTTTTTT
>.|TRBJ2-7|.|TRBV6-1
CASSGPRSSYEQYF
TGTGCCAGCAGCGGACCGCGGAGCTCCTACGAGCAGTACTTC
>.|TRBJ1-4|many|TRBV27
CASPHREGEKLFF
TGTGCCAGTCCCCACAGGGAAGGTGAAAAACTGTTTTTT
>TRBD1|TRBJ2-1|many|TRBV5-1
CASSLGDRYNEQFF
TGCGCCAGCAGCTTGGGGGACAGATACAATGAGCAGTTCTTC
>.|TRBJ1-5|many|TRBV6-1
CASGRAGYSNQPQHF
TGTGCCAGCGGCCGGGCCGGGTATAGCAATCAGCCCCAGCATTTT
>TRBD2|TRBJ2-1|.|TRBV7-9
CASSLSGGNFYNEQFF
TGTGCCAGCAGCTTGAGCGGGGGGAATTTCTACAATGAGCAGTTCTTC
>TRBD1|TRBJ1-4|many|TRBV12-3/TRBV12-4
CASSFSRTGNEKLFF
TGTGCCAGCAGTTTTAGTCGGACAGGGAATGAAAAACTGTTTTTT
>.|TRBJ1-6|.|TRBV3-1
CASSQDPHYNSPLHF
TGTGCCAGCAGCCAAGATCCCCATTATAATTCACCCCTCCACTTT
>.|TRBJ2-3|.|TRBV6-1
CAPPLTGYSTDTQYF
TGTGCCCCCCCCCTGACAGGTTATAGCACAGATACGCAGTATTTT
>.|TRBJ2-3|many|TRBV11-2
CASSTMGDTQYF
TGTGCCAGCAGCACTATGGGAGATACGCAGTATTTT
>TRBD1|TRBJ2-1|many|TRBV7-3
CASSLMGQGGNEQFF
TGTGCCAGCAGCTTAATGGGACAGGGAGGCAATGAGCAGTTCTTC
>.|TRBJ1-3|many|TRBV6-1
CASSRDSSSGNTIYF
TGTGCCAGCAGCCGAGACTCGAGCTCTGGAAACACCATATATTTT